Listed here are 16 T cell receptor beta chains from one sample, sequenced in a study of beta chain features in type 1 diabetes (dated by TCRdb to the late 2010s). Libraries were prepared through the immunoSEQ multiplex PCR assay. The entire isolated RNA was reverse transcribed using the High Capacity cDNA Reverse Transcription Kit, and thus expressed TCRB transcripts were sequenced. This immuneACCESS table, as held by TCRdb, lists in-frame sequences with V and J called but not all clones. Of the missing ones, under half trace to an unresolved V gene in checked studies; the others have no known cause. The sample table contains around 280,000 clones; only one count was recorded for around 7.8% of them. Clones ranked in the top ten supply about 0.93% of the sample. Material: central memory CD4+ T cells from blood. The receptors originated from a woman aged 18-29 years in good health.

In this sample, this clone turned up a few times. This sequence joins TRBV7-7 and TRBJ2-5; D is perhaps TRBD2 (5 bases). V lost 5 bases and J lost 5, with 9 bases in between. The CDR3 is made up of 12 amino acids. Looked up from germline, CDR1 is SSHAT and CDR2 is FNYEAQ (reference sequence). CDR3: CASSGGSETQYF. Here the CDR3 DNA reads TGTGCCAGCAGCGGCGGGTCGGAGACCCAGTACTTC.

There are a few counts of this clone. The genes are TRBV4-2 and TRBJ1-4, with no clear D. CDR1 and CDR2 from the germline V gene are LGHNA and YNFKEQ. The CDR3 consists of 15 residues. V was clipped by 1 base and J by 6 bases, with 12 bases between them. In DNA form, the CDR3 reads TGTGCCAGCAGCCAAGTAGCCGCGGTGGATGAAAAACTGTTTTTT. Residues: CASSQVAAVDEKLFF.

In its sample, this clone was seen a few times. The rearrangement links TRBV9 to TRBJ1-1, with D hard to call. Germline V CDR1 and CDR2: SGDLS, YYNGEE. The V end lost 3 bases, the J end lost 3 bases, and 9 bases lay between the germline ends. CDR3 length: 13 residues. The DNA of the CDR3 is TGTGCCAGCAGCGCCCCCGGCGACACTGAAGCTTTCTTT. Translation: CASSAPGDTEAFF.

The chain combines TRBV7-6 with TRBJ2-7, with TRBD2 as a possible D gene (5 bases). Trimming took off 0 bases at V and 6 bases at J, with 9 bases between the two ends. The CDR3 totals 13 residues. In germline, CDR1 is SGHVS, CDR2 FNYEAQ. The CDR3 loop reads CASSLAVAGEQYV. The CDR3 DNA follows: TGTGCCAGCAGCTTAGCGGTGGCGGGCGAGCAGTACGTC.

This clone was counted a few times. DNA of the CDR3: TGTGCCACCAGCTATAGCCCCCCGGGACAAAACATTCAGTACTTC. It encodes CATSYSPPGQNIQYF. This chain uses TRBV15 with TRBJ2-4; the D call may be TRBD1 or TRBD2 (5 bases each). V was cut by 5 bases and J by 5 bases, with 16 bases left in between. CDR1 LNHNV and CDR2 YYDKDF come from the germline V gene (reference sequence). The CDR3 is 15 residues long.

The chain links TRBV7-3 to TRBJ2-1, with 7 positions matching TRBD2. Germline CDR1 and CDR2: SGHTA and FQGTGA. This CDR3 comprises 17 residues. Trimming cost V 4 bases and J 1 base; bases outside gene matches: 10. The DNA for the CDR3 is TGTGCCAGCAGCTATACCCCGTCCGGGGGGTCCTACAATGAGCAGTTCTTC. It specifies CASSYTPSGGSYNEQFF.

This clone appeared a few times. The V gene is TRBV29-1, the J gene TRBJ2-3, with 9 bases fitting TRBD1. Germline assignment: CDR1 SQVTM and CDR2 ANQGSEA. Losses at the gene ends were 6 bases for V and 0 bases for J; bases not matched to a gene: 7. CDR3 length equals 15 residues. CDR3 in amino acids: CSVRGDRESTDTQYF. The CDR3 nucleotides are TGCAGCGTCCGAGGGGACAGGGAAAGCACAGATACGCAGTATTTT.

This clone has a handful of counts. The same CDR3 arises from other DNA sequences in this sample as well. The chain is built from TRBV18 and TRBJ2-7; 9 bases map to TRBD1. The germline V gene has CDR1 KGHSH and CDR2 LQKENI. J was trimmed by 4 bases and V by 3 bases; bases with no gene match: 4. The CDR3 runs 14 residues. CDR3: CASSPRQGVYEQYV. The CDR3 nucleotides read TGTGCCAGCTCACCCCGACAGGGGGTTTACGAGCAGTACGTC.

As DNA, the CDR3 is TGTGCCAGCAGCTATACAGGGGCAACTGAAGCTTTCTTT. Its protein product is CASSYTGATEAFF. The V and J genes are TRBV7-9 and TRBJ1-1; TRBD1 aligns across 7 bases. With V trimmed by 4 bases and J by 5 bases, 4 bases remained unmatched. The CDR3 sequence is 13 residues long. Germline V gene data show CDR1 as SEHNR and CDR2 as FQNEAQ (reference sequence).

This clone was counted at least ten times. The chain is built from TRBV21-1 and TRBJ2-1; no DNA check was done on the table's D call, TRBD1. TRBV21-1 is described as a pseudogene. This CDR3 spans 13 amino acids. The CDR3: CARELDNYNEQFF. In DNA form, the CDR3 reads TGTGCCAGAGAGCTGGACAACTACAATGAGCAGTTCTTC.

This clone showed up many times. The chain has TRBV7-6 and TRBJ2-3, with 10 bases that match TRBD2. Trimming at V came to 1 base and at J to 2 bases, leaving 3 bases not matched to a gene. Germline CDR1 and CDR2: SGHVS and FNYEAQ. CDR3 size: 16 residues. In nucleotides, the CDR3 is TGTGCCAGCAGCTTAGATACTAGCGGGGCCACAGATACGCAGTATTTT. This gives the protein CASSLDTSGATDTQYF. Full variable domain (rest looked up from reference TRBV7-6 and TRBJ2-3): GAGVSQSPRYKVTKRGQDVALRCDPISGHVSLYWYRQALGQGPEFLTYFNYEAQQDKSGLPNDRFSAERPEGSISTLTIQRTEQRDSAMYRCASSLDTSGATDTQYFGPGTRLTVL.

As for this clone: Within the sample, other DNA sequences also encode this same CDR3. The genes are TRBV6-5 and TRBJ1-6; possibly TRBD1 for D (6 bases). This CDR3 is built from 13 residues. Germline CDR1 and CDR2: MNHEY and SVGAGI. V was pared by 2 bases and J by 9 bases, with 8 bases between. In DNA form, the CDR3 reads TGTGCCAGCAGTTACGAGGGGGGTTCACCCCTCCACTTT. Residues: CASSYEGGSPLHF.

J is TRBJ2-1 and V is TRBV5-1; TRBD1 matches 10 bases. Trimming took 0 bases from V and 7 from J; bases not matched to a gene: 4. This CDR3 is 15 amino acids long. Looked up from germline, CDR1 is SGHRS and CDR2 is YFSETQ. Written as DNA, the CDR3 is TGCGCCAGCAGCTTGGAGGGACAGGGGAGGAATGAGCAGTTCTTC. Translating it yields CASSLEGQGRNEQFF.

J is TRBJ1-2 and V is TRBV6-5, with 8 nucleotides matching TRBD1. Trimming removed 0 bases from V and 4 bases from J; junction bases left unmatched: 7. CDR1 is MNHEY, CDR2 SVGAGI, per germline. This CDR3 is 16 amino acids long. The CDR3 DNA reads as TGTGCCAGCAGTTACTCGGGACAGGTTTCCTCCTATGGCTACACCTTC. Protein sequence: CASSYSGQVSSYGYTF.

The V call is TRBV7-3, the J call TRBJ1-1; no reliable D call. The length of the CDR3 is 13 residues. CDR1 is SGHTA and CDR2 is FQGTGA in the germline V gene. The ends were cut back, 5 bases at V and 7 bases at J, with 14 bases in the middle. Here the CDR3 DNA reads TGTGCCAGCAGCCTTGGACCACAAGATGAAGCTTTCTTT. Residues: CASSLGPQDEAFF.

CDR3 DNA sequence: TGTGCCAGCAGTGAATGGGCAGGGAATCAGCCCCAGCATTTT. Protein sequence: CASSEWAGNQPQHF. The rearrangement joins TRBV25-1 to TRBJ1-5; the D gene is possibly TRBD1 (5 bases). Trimming left V 1 base short and J 4 bases short, with 8 bases between. Germline V gene data show CDR1 as MGHDK and CDR2 as SYGVNS. This CDR3 has 14 amino acids.